This is a list of T cell receptor beta chains from one sample in a study of blood T cell repertoires in COVID-19. Sequencing was performed with immunoSEQ multiplex PCR; in TCRdb, only in-frame clones are kept and a portion is missing. The table includes 400,000 or so clones, 70% to 90% detected once. Sequenced: peripheral blood. These receptors all stem from a young man with COVID-19, enrolled during active disease. Both conserved end residues are part of each CDR3. The D gene is left open where the match is weak. Clone sizes are given selectively: once, few, many, or a class where the clone is expanded.

TRBV27,16,TRBJ2-2,TRBD1,few,TGTGCCAGCAGTCCACTGGGACAGGGTCGAACCGGGGAGCTGTTTTTT,CASSPLGQGRTGELFF
TRBV7-2,14,TRBJ2-2,.,.,TGTGCCAGCAGGCCAAACAGTAACACCGGGGAGCTGTTTTTT,CASRPNSNTGELFF
TRBV7-3,15,TRBJ2-5,.,.,TGTGCCAGCAGCTTAAGTGGCGGGATATCAGAGACCCAGTACTTC,CASSLSGGISETQYF
TRBV12-5,12,TRBJ2-5,.,.,TGTGCTAGTAAGCTCGCCCAAGAGACCCAGTACTTC,CASKLAQETQYF
TRBV19,17,TRBJ1-2,TRBD1,few,TGTGCCAGTAGCCCCAGGACAGGGCCAGTATACCCCTATGGCTACACCTTC,CASSPRTGPVYPYGYTF
TRBV6-1,17,TRBJ2-2,.,.,TGTGCCAGCAGTGGGGAATTCAGGGTGATGAACACCGGGGAGCTGTTTTTT,CASSGEFRVMNTGELFF
TRBV3-1/TRBV3-2,21,TRBJ2-1,TRBD2,.,TGTGCCAGCAGCCAAGATTCCCTAGCGGGTCGGTTGGGGCGCTCCTACAATGAGCAGTTCTTC,CASSQDSLAGRLGRSYNEQFF
TRBV11-2,13,TRBJ2-7,.,.,TGTGCCAGCAGCTTAGATAATGGGCGAGAGCAGTACTTC,CASSLDNGREQYF
TRBV6-4,16,TRBJ2-2,TRBD2,.,TGTGCCAGCAGTGTACTAGCGGGAGCAGACACCGGGGAGCTGTTTTTT,CASSVLAGADTGELFF
TRBV11-2,18,TRBJ2-1,TRBD2,.,TGTGCCAGCAGCTTAGGGTGGGTTAGACTAGCGGCGGCCGATGAGCAGTTCTTC,CASSLGWVRLAAADEQFF
TRBV5-1,14,TRBJ1-1,TRBD1,.,TGCGCCAGCAGCGTACAGGGGGCGGGCACTGAAGCTTTCTTT,CASSVQGAGTEAFF
TRBV10-3,12,TRBJ2-2,.,.,TGTGCCATCAGTGAGGAGTTTAGGGAGCTGTTTTTT,CAISEEFRELFF
TRBV12-3/TRBV12-4,13,TRBJ2-1,.,.,TGTGCCAGCAGTGTCTCAGTATTAAATGAGCAGTTCTTC,CASSVSVLNEQFF
TRBV4-1,17,TRBJ2-1,TRBD2,.,TGCGCCAGCAGCCCCTACCCACTAGCGATGGGGTACAATGAGCAGTTCTTC,CASSPYPLAMGYNEQFF
TRBV28,14,TRBJ1-6,TRBD1,.,TGTGCCAGCAGTGCGACAGGGGATTCCTCACCCCTCCACTTT,CASSATGDSSPLHF
TRBV5-1,16,TRBJ2-7,TRBD2,.,TGCGCCAGCAGCATAACTCGGCGGGGGGACTCCTACGAGCAGTACTTC,CASSITRRGDSYEQYF
TRBV21-1,15,TRBJ1-2,.,.,TGTGCCAGCAGCTTCCGGAGGGATAGAATCCTCGGCTACACCTTC,CASSFRRDRILGYTF
TRBV3-1/TRBV3-2,15,TRBJ2-5,TRBD2,.,TGTGCCAGCAGCCCGACTAGCGGGAGGGCAGAGACCCAGTACTTC,CASSPTSGRAETQYF
TRBV12-3/TRBV12-4,12,TRBJ2-5,.,.,TGTGCCAGCAGGAGGATGGAAGAGACCCAGTACTTC,CASRRMEETQYF
TRBV11-2,17,TRBJ2-1,TRBD2,.,TGTGCCAGCAGCTTAGATTACGGGACTAGCGGGATGGATGAGCAGTTCTTC,CASSLDYGTSGMDEQFF
TRBV4-1,12,TRBJ2-7,.,.,TGCGCCAGCAGCCAAGCTACGTCCGAGCAGTACTTC,CASSQATSEQYF
TRBV29-1,18,TRBJ2-6,TRBD1,.,TGCAGCGTTGAAGATCCGCAGGGACAGTCGGGTGGGGCCAACGTCCTGACTTTC,CSVEDPQGQSGGANVLTF
TRBV11-3,14,TRBJ2-2,.,.,TGTGCCAGCAGCTTAGATCAGGGCACCGGGGAGCTGTTTTTT,CASSLDQGTGELFF
TRBV5-1,15,TRBJ2-2,TRBD1,few,TGCGCCAGCAGCTTGGACGGACAGGGCACCGGGGAGCTGTTTTTT,CASSLDGQGTGELFF
TRBV11-3,16,TRBJ2-7,TRBD2,.,TGTGCCAGCAGCTTCCAAGCGGGAGGGCTAGGTGGCGAGCAGTACTTC,CASSFQAGGLGGEQYF
TRBV10-1,13,TRBJ2-5,.,once,TGCGCCAGCAGTGATTCAGGGTCCGAGACCCAGTACTTC,CASSDSGSETQYF
TRBV7-9,17,TRBJ2-7,TRBD1,once,TGTGCCAGCAGCTTAGGACGGGACAGGGGTTTGTCCTACGAGCAGTACTTC,CASSLGRDRGLSYEQYF
TRBV25-1,14,TRBJ1-1,.,.,TGTGCCAGCAGTGAATTTGCAGGGATCACTGAAGCTTTCTTT,CASSEFAGITEAFF
TRBV2,13,TRBJ1-2,.,once,TGTGCCAGCACTCCACGGGGGTATTATGGCTACACCTTC,CASTPRGYYGYTF
TRBV4-2,14,TRBJ2-5,.,.,TGTGCCAGCAGCCAAGATCCCTTCCAAGAGACCCAGTACTTC,CASSQDPFQETQYF
TRBV10-3,15,TRBJ1-5,TRBD1,.,TGTGCCATCGGGACAGGAGGTAATAACAATCAGCCCCAGCATTTT,CAIGTGGNNNQPQHF
TRBV6-5,15,TRBJ2-6,TRBD1,.,TGTGCCAGCAGTCGACAGGGGACTGGGGCCAACGTCCTGACTTTC,CASSRQGTGANVLTF
TRBV27,16,TRBJ1-1,.,.,TGTGCCAGCAGTCCCCCCCGTTTGACAGGGAACACTGAAGCTTTCTTT,CASSPPRLTGNTEAFF
TRBV9,15,TRBJ1-2,.,.,TGTGCCAGCAGCGCCTCAGGAAAAACAGGCTATGGCTACACCTTC,CASSASGKTGYGYTF
TRBV5-4,14,TRBJ1-1,.,.,TGTGCCAGCAGTACGCAGGGTACGAAGACTGAAGCTTTCTTT,CASSTQGTKTEAFF
TRBV9,16,TRBJ1-3,TRBD1,.,TGTGCCAGCAGCGCCCCCGGACAGGGTGGGAGGGACACCATATATTTT,CASSAPGQGGRDTIYF
TRBV21-1,15,TRBJ1-5,.,.,TGTGCCAGCAACACGACAGGGTTGGGCAATCAGCCCCAGCATTTT,CASNTTGLGNQPQHF
TRBV10-3,13,TRBJ2-5,TRBD1,once,TGTGCCATCAGTGCCGGGACAGGTCAGACCCAGTACTTC,CAISAGTGQTQYF
TRBV7-3,15,TRBJ2-7,.,.,TGTGCCAGCAGCTTAACACCGGAGGCCTCCTACGAGCAGTACTTC,CASSLTPEASYEQYF
TRBV6-5,14,TRBJ2-2,.,.,TGTGCCAGCACCCCGGACTGGAGGACCGGGGAGCTGTTTTTT,CASTPDWRTGELFF
TRBV30,12,TRBJ2-7,TRBD1,.,TGTGCCTCCCGGGACAGGACCGGCGAGCAGTACTTC,CASRDRTGEQYF
TRBV19,14,TRBJ1-1,.,.,TGTGCCAGTAGTATAGCTCCAGGGAGGACTGAAGCTTTCTTT,CASSIAPGRTEAFF
TRBV2,13,TRBJ2-5,TRBD2,.,TGTGCCAGCAACCTGGCGGGGGTAGAGACCCAGTACTTC,CASNLAGVETQYF
TRBV29-1,15,TRBJ2-2,TRBD2,.,TGCAGCGTCGAAAAGCGGGGGGATAACACCGGGGAGCTGTTTTTT,CSVEKRGDNTGELFF
TRBV7-7,15,TRBJ2-3,.,.,TGTGCCAGCAGCTTAGCGCGGGGTAGCACAGATACGCAGTATTTT,CASSLARGSTDTQYF
TRBV19,15,TRBJ2-3,TRBD2,.,TGTGCCAGTAGTATTTGGGGGGGTAGCACAGATACGCAGTATTTT,CASSIWGGSTDTQYF
TRBV29-1,13,TRBJ2-1,TRBD1,.,TGCAGCGGGGGGCGGACAGGGCTAAATGAGCAGTTCTTC,CSGGRTGLNEQFF
TRBV4-2,16,TRBJ2-7,TRBD1,once,TGTGCCAGCAGCCAGGCCCCGGGACAGGAAAACTACGAGCAGTACTTC,CASSQAPGQENYEQYF
TRBV19,16,TRBJ1-2,.,.,TGTGCCAGTAGCCGTTATACACAGGAAAGAGGAGATGGCTACACCTTC,CASSRYTQERGDGYTF
TRBV10-2,14,TRBJ1-5,TRBD1,.,TGCGCCAGTCGGACAGGGGGTAGCAATCAGCCCCAGCATTTT,CASRTGGSNQPQHF
TRBV15,20,TRBJ1-1,TRBD1,.,TGTGCCACCAGCAGCCCCGGGACAGGGGATGGCTTGGGAGAGAACACTGAAGCTTTCTTT,CATSSPGTGDGLGENTEAFF
TRBV19,13,TRBJ1-3,.,.,TGTGCCAGTAGCAGGGCAACTGGAAACACCATATATTTT,CASSRATGNTIYF
TRBV5-6,16,TRBJ2-3,TRBD2,.,TGTGCCAGCAGCTCCCCTGCGGGAGGGCACACAGATACGCAGTATTTT,CASSSPAGGHTDTQYF
TRBV7-9,19,TRBJ1-3,.,.,TGTGCCAGCAGTCGTCCGGGATCCGGGTTGGAGTGGTTCGGAAACACCATATATTTT,CASSRPGSGLEWFGNTIYF